Listed here are 13 T cell receptor beta chains from one sample, sequenced in a study of T cell responses to AZD1222 COVID-19 vaccine. Clones were read by immunoSEQ multiplex PCR, and TCRdb kept only the in-frame ones, dropping some. Of 150,000 to 200,000 clones in the sample, approximately 90% were seen once. Sample: peripheral blood, taken 28 days after the second AZD1222 dose. Receptors were obtained from an adult who received the AZD1222 COVID-19 vaccine.

The chain links TRBV3-1 (or the pseudogene TRBV3-2) to TRBJ1-5; 8 nucleotides align to TRBD1. The CDR3 runs to 17 residues. Germline lookup yields CDR1 LGHDT and CDR2 YNNKEL (reference sequence). V was clipped by 4 bases and J by 4 bases; unmatched bases: 12. The CDR3: CASSPGQGKTWNQPQHF. The CDR3 nucleotides are TGTGCCAGCAGCCCTGGACAGGGAAAAACTTGGAATCAGCCCCAGCATTTT.

This rearrangement joins TRBV11-2 to TRBJ1-4; no clear D gene. CDR1 and CDR2 from the germline V gene are SGHAT and FQNNGV. This CDR3 region has 12 residues. The germline V and J ends were trimmed by 1 base and 13 bases, with 10 bases remaining between them. This chain's CDR3 is CASSLVAETLFF. CDR3 nucleotides: TGTGCCAGCAGCTTAGTGGCAGAGACACTGTTTTTT.

This sequence joins TRBV19 and TRBJ2-3; D is ambiguous. Germline V gene lookup returns CDR1 LNHDA and CDR2 SQIVND (reference sequence). The CDR3 is 12 residues long. With 10 bases removed from V and 2 bases from J, the gap between germline ends came to 10 bases. This CDR3 reads CATSPSTDTQYF. CDR3 bases: TGTGCCACCTCCCCATCCACAGATACGCAGTATTTT. Together with reference TRBV19 and TRBJ2-3, the CDR3 gives the full variable domain: DGGITQSPKYLFRKEGQNVTLSCEQNLNHDAMYWYRQDPGQGLRLIYYSQIVNDFQKGDIAEGYSVSREKKESFPLTVTSAQKNPTAFYLCATSPSTDTQYFGPGTRLTVL.

CDR3 protein: CASSPRDSYEQYF. In DNA form, the CDR3 reads TGTGCCAGCAGCCCGAGGGACTCCTACGAGCAGTACTTC. The gene calls are TRBV5-4 and TRBJ2-7, with a tentative D call TRBD2 (5 bases). This CDR3 is 13 amino acids long. The V end was cut by 4 bases, the J end by 0 bases, with 8 bases between. Looked up from germline, CDR1 is SGHNT and CDR2 is YYREEE (reference sequence).

The chain recombines TRBV10-3 with TRBJ1-1; D is uncertain. Trimming removed 8 bases from V and 5 bases from J, with 9 bases in between. Per the germline V gene, CDR1 is ENHRY and CDR2 is SYGVKD. This CDR3 comprises 11 residues. The CDR3, as DNA: TGTGCCATCTCCGGTGAGACTGAAGCTTTCTTT. Translating gives CAISGETEAFF.

This chain connects TRBV20-1 to TRBJ2-6, with no clear D. The CDR3 totals 15 residues. Germline V lookup: CDR1 DFQATT, CDR2 SNEGSKA (reference sequence). V lost 3 bases and J lost 0, with 9 bases in between. CDR3 sequence reads: CSASGSLSGANVLTF. In DNA, the CDR3 is TGCAGTGCTAGTGGCAGCCTCTCTGGGGCCAACGTCCTGACTTTC.

V gene TRBV7-8 combines with J gene TRBJ1-4, with D possibly matching TRBD1 (6 bases). Germline V lookup: CDR1 SGHVS, CDR2 FQNEAQ. The CDR3 has 18 residues. With 5 bases removed from V and 8 bases from J, the gap between germline ends came to 27 bases. The CDR3 protein is CASSPRRADVGGREKLFF. The CDR3 DNA reads TGTGCCAGCAGCCCAAGGAGGGCCGACGTGGGGGGGCGAGAAAAACTGTTTTTT.

V and J are TRBV15 and TRBJ2-1; D possibly uses TRBD1 or TRBD2 (5 bases each). The CDR3 sequence is 16 residues long. Germline values: CDR1 LNHNV, CDR2 YYDKDF (reference sequence). V lost 0 bases and J 0 bases, leaving 9 bases between the germline ends. CDR3 DNA sequence: TGTGCCACCAGCAGAGAAGGGACGAGCTCCTACAATGAGCAGTTCTTC. Its protein is CATSREGTSSYNEQFF.

V gene TRBV30 combines with J gene TRBJ2-2; D unresolved. V lost 0 bases and J lost 6, with 17 bases in between. Germline V gene lookup returns CDR1 GTSNPN and CDR2 SVGIG (reference sequence). This CDR3 has 16 residues. CDR3 amino acids: CAWSVPAKRIAGELFF. The CDR3 nucleotides are TGTGCCTGGAGTGTACCGGCAAAACGGATTGCCGGGGAGCTGTTTTTT.

The gene calls are TRBV4-1 and TRBJ1-5; weak D call: TRBD1 (6 bases). The CDR3 consists of 16 residues. Germline V gene data show CDR1 as MGHRA and CDR2 as YSYEKL. V was clipped by 0 bases and J by 4 bases, with 13 bases between them. CDR3 region: CASSQDGGAGNQPQHF. CDR3 bases: TGCGCCAGCAGCCAAGATGGGGGGGCAGGGAATCAGCCCCAGCATTTT.

This chain joins TRBV6-5 and TRBJ2-2; no clear D. The V and J ends lost 4 bases and 5 bases respectively, with 8 bases between them. From germline, CDR1 is MNHEY and CDR2 SVGAGI. This CDR3 has 13 amino acids. This CDR3 reads CASSSQPTGELFF. CDR3 bases: TGTGCCAGCAGTTCCCAACCGACCGGGGAGCTGTTTTTT.

DNA of the CDR3: TGTGCCAGCAGTTCTACCCACTCCTATAATTCACCCCTCCACTTT. Translation gives CASSSTHSYNSPLHF. The chain employs TRBV28 and TRBJ1-6, with unresolved D. Germline loops: CDR1 MDHEN, CDR2 SYDVKM. CDR3 length: 15 residues. V lost 4 bases to trimming and J lost 0 bases, with 7 bases between them.

The genes are TRBV4-3 and TRBJ2-1; D gene unclear. The CDR3 consists of 14 residues. Per the germline V gene, CDR1 is LGHNA and CDR2 is YSLEER. The V end was cut by 2 bases, the J end by 8 bases, with 13 bases between. The CDR3 bases are TGCGCCAGCAGCCAAACTACAACATGGGATGAGCAGTTCTTC. Translating it yields CASSQTTTWDEQFF.